This T cell receptor beta chain is drawn from a study of blood T cell repertoires in COVID-19. CDR3 length: 13 residues. Trimming took off 6 bases at V and 5 bases at J, with 11 bases between the two ends. CDR1 is MDHEN and CDR2 is SYDVKM in the germline V gene. Here immunoSEQ multiplex PCR was the method, and the copy in TCRdb shows in-frame clones only, minus some. Here the sample spans 45,000 to 55,000 clones, 78% being singletons. V is TRBV28 and J is TRBJ1-5; D may be TRBD1 (5 bases). Sequencing was carried out using peripheral blood. This clonotype was sampled from a human donor with active or convalescent COVID-19. The donor label of this sample is uncertain. The CDR3 protein is CASSLKGHQPQHF. The DNA for the CDR3 is TGTGCCAGCAGCCTCAAGGGGCATCAGCCCCAGCATTTT.